The 28 T cell receptor beta chains given below trace back to one sample, sequenced in a study of shared clonotypes between healthy human individuals (TCRdb year 2020). The library was produced with the immunoSEQ multiplex PCR assay. TCRdb carries this immuneACCESS record with in-frame sequences only. Its versions omit some clonotypes, under half of them owing to an unresolved V gene in the studies checked, with the rest unexplained. The table for this sample lists some 1.5 million clones; roughly 96% of them were counted only once. Jointly, the top ten make up about 1.2% of the sample. The sequenced material came from naive CD4+ T cells sorted from blood. According to the study, the label for this sample's cell subset or site signals: CD45RA+ positively selected. All receptors come from a man aged 25-45 years in good health.

The rearrangement links TRBV2 to TRBJ2-3; a weak D match, TRBD1 (5 bases). Germline values: CDR1 SNHLY, CDR2 FYNNEI. Trimming left V 7 bases short and J 2 bases short, with 16 bases between. This CDR3 has 15 amino acids. In DNA, the CDR3 is TGTGCCAGCATTGGTCAGGGCCGATACACAGATACGCAGTATTTT. It specifies CASIGQGRYTDTQYF.

This chain uses TRBV5-1 with TRBJ2-1; the match to TRBD1 covers 8 bases. The CDR3 sequence is 16 residues long. Losses at the gene ends were 2 bases for V and 5 bases for J; bases not matched to a gene: 9. The V gene's germline CDR1 is SGHRS and CDR2 YFSETQ. CDR3 loop: CASSFLDRGADNEQFF. CDR3 nucleotides: TGCGCCAGCAGCTTTCTAGACAGGGGAGCGGACAATGAGCAGTTCTTC.

Turning to this clone: Other DNA sequences from this sample encode an identical CDR3 as well. This chain connects TRBV6-4 to TRBJ1-2; possibly TRBD1 for D (5 bases). Trimming removed 2 bases at V and 5 bases at J, with 6 bases between. CDR1 is MRHNA, CDR2 SNTAGT, per germline. The length of the CDR3 is 12 residues. The CDR3 is CASSDRGYGYTF. The CDR3 nucleotides are TGTGCCAGCAGTGACCGGGGGTATGGCTACACCTTC.

About this clone: In the same sample, other DNA sequences code for this CDR3. The rearrangement uses TRBV27 and TRBJ2-7, with TRBD2 identical over 7 bases. The trim removed 3 bases at V and 0 bases at J, leaving 2 bases unmatched. Germline CDR1 and CDR2: MNHEY and SMNVEV (reference sequence). The length of the CDR3 is 14 residues. CDR3 residues: CASSLGGSSYEQYF. The CDR3, as DNA: TGTGCCAGCAGTTTGGGCGGGAGCTCCTACGAGCAGTACTTC.

This chain joins TRBV19 and TRBJ1-5, with D unclear. Between the trimmed V and J ends, which lost 8 bases and 7 bases, there was a span of 18 bases. The CDR3 contains 14 residues. CDR1 is LNHDA and CDR2 is SQIVND in the germline V gene (reference sequence). DNA of the CDR3: TGTGCCAGTCGTTCGGGTTGGGAAGGACAGCCCCAGCATTTT. It codes for CASRSGWEGQPQHF.

The V call is TRBV15, the J call TRBJ2-5; 7 bases align to TRBD1. J was trimmed by 1 base and V by 4 bases; bases with no gene match: 6. CDR1 LNHNV and CDR2 YYDKDF come from the germline V gene (reference sequence). The CDR3 contains 15 residues. The CDR3 DNA is TGTGCCACCAGCACAGGGACAGCAACCCAAGAGACCCAGTACTTC. This translates into CATSTGTATQETQYF.

This sequence joins TRBV6-1 and TRBJ2-2; D gene uncertain. The germline V gene encodes CDR1 MNHNS and CDR2 SASEGT. Deletions cut 0 bases from V and 1 base from J, with 12 bases between. There are 17 residues in the CDR3. CDR3 DNA sequence: TGTGCCAGCAGTGAAGCGCTTAGGGTTGGGAACACCGGGGAGCTGTTTTTT. Its translation is CASSEALRVGNTGELFF.

The chain uses TRBV5-1 and TRBJ2-7, with D tentatively TRBD1 (6 bases). The CDR3 is 15 residues long. Germline V CDR1 and CDR2: SGHRS, YFSETQ. Trimming pared 1 base from V and 1 base from J, leaving 12 bases between. The CDR3 DNA sequence: TGCGCCAGCAGCTTGATCTCGGACAGATCCTACGAGCAGTACTTC. This translates into CASSLISDRSYEQYF.

This clone was recorded once. The rearrangement uses TRBV6-1 and TRBJ2-1; 7 bases map to TRBD1. The J segment lost 1 base and the V segment lost 7 bases, leaving 4 bases of the junction unmatched. Germline-derived CDR1 and CDR2 are MNHNS and SASEGT. This CDR3 spans 14 amino acids. The CDR3 bases are TGTGCCAGCACGGACAGGACATCCTACAATGAGCAGTTCTTC. Protein product: CASTDRTSYNEQFF.

This chain connects TRBV5-1 to TRBJ2-1, with TRBD1 matching over 8 bases. The J segment lost 7 bases and the V segment lost 3 bases, leaving 3 bases of the junction unmatched. Germline CDR1 SGHRS, CDR2 YFSETQ. CDR3 length: 13 residues. CDR3 amino acids: CASSYQGANEQFF. CDR3 DNA sequence: TGCGCCAGCAGCTATCAGGGGGCTAATGAGCAGTTCTTC.

The chain couples TRBV10-1 to TRBJ2-2, with 9 bases lining up with TRBD1. V was pared by 5 bases and J by 6 bases, with 7 bases of the junction left unmatched. From germline, CDR1 is WNHNN and CDR2 SYGVQD (reference sequence). The CDR3 sequence is 15 residues long. Here the CDR3 reads CASSRRTGASGELFF. The CDR3 DNA sequence: TGCGCCAGCAGTCGTAGGACAGGGGCCTCCGGGGAGCTGTTTTTT.

The chain couples TRBV2 to TRBJ2-5; the D is unclear. Germline loops: CDR1 SNHLY, CDR2 FYNNEI. This CDR3 is 12 amino acids long. V lost 8 bases to trimming and J lost 4 bases, with 11 bases between them. Here the CDR3 reads CASEGSAETQYF. The CDR3 DNA sequence: TGTGCCAGCGAAGGTTCAGCAGAGACCCAGTACTTC. Combining the CDR3 with reference TRBV2 and TRBJ2-5 gives the whole variable domain EPEVTQTPSHQVTQMGQEVILRCVPISNHLYFYWYRQILGQKVEFLVSFYNNEISEKSEIFDDQFSVERPDGSNFTLKIRSTKLEDSAMYFCASEGSAETQYFGPGTRLLVL.

This sequence joins TRBV18 and TRBJ1-1; maybe TRBD1 (6 bases). V dropped 11 bases and J dropped 3 bases, with 16 bases sitting between them. There are 13 residues in the CDR3. The germline V gene encodes CDR1 KGHSH and CDR2 LQKENI. CDR3 sequence reads: CALGGARDTEAFF. CDR3 nucleotides: TGTGCCTTAGGGGGGGCGAGGGACACTGAAGCTTTCTTT.

The CDR3 region is CASSVTASRAGELFF. CDR3 in DNA: TGTGCCAGCAGTGTCACGGCCAGCCGGGCCGGGGAGCTGTTTTTT. The rearrangement uses TRBV25-1 and TRBJ2-2; no clear D gene. The CDR3 has 15 amino acids. The germline gives CDR1 MGHDK, CDR2 SYGVNS. Trimming cost V 4 bases and J 6 bases, with 15 bases left between them.

This chain connects TRBV5-1 to TRBJ2-3, with D uncertain. Per germline, CDR1 SGHRS and CDR2 YFSETQ. This CDR3 has 16 amino acids. Trimming pared 1 base from V and 1 base from J, leaving 13 bases between. In nucleotides, the CDR3 is TGCGCCAGCAGCTTGTCGAGGTCTTCTCGCACAGATACGCAGTATTTT. It specifies CASSLSRSSRTDTQYF.

The V gene is TRBV28, the J gene TRBJ2-5, with 12 bases identical to TRBD2. Trimming took 5 bases from V and 3 from J; bases not matched to a gene: 7. The germline gives CDR1 MDHEN, CDR2 SYDVKM. The CDR3 is 16 amino acids. CDR3 in DNA: TGTGCCAGCAGTCTCGAGACTAGCGGGAGAGAAGAGACCCAGTACTTC. This gives the protein CASSLETSGREETQYF.

The chain links TRBV9 to TRBJ2-7; 8 bases align to TRBD2. The V and J ends lost 4 bases and 9 bases, in that order; junction bases with no gene match: 9. From germline, CDR1 is SGDLS and CDR2 YYNGEE. This CDR3 contains 13 residues. The CDR3 reads CASSPQGLDGQYF. The CDR3, as DNA: TGTGCCAGCAGCCCCCAGGGACTAGACGGGCAGTACTTC. Filled out from reference TRBV9 and TRBJ2-7, the complete variable domain reads DSGVTQTPKHLITATGQRVTLRCSPRSGDLSVYWYQQSLDQGLQFLIQYYNGEERAKGNILERFSAQQFPDLHSELNLSSLELGDSALYFCASSPQGLDGQYFGPGTRLTVT.

The chain recombines TRBV5-1 with TRBJ2-7; D perhaps matches TRBD2 (6 bases). CDR3 size: 15 residues. Germline-derived CDR1 and CDR2 are SGHRS and YFSETQ. The V end lost 4 bases, the J end lost 2 bases, and 16 bases lay between the germline ends. CDR3 DNA: TGCGCCAGCAGCCCGTCGGGGGTGAAGCCCTACGAGCAGTACTTC. This codes for CASSPSGVKPYEQYF.

Of note for this clone: Other DNA sequences in this sample translate to the same CDR3. This rearrangement joins TRBV25-1 to TRBJ2-7; possibly TRBD1 for D (7 bases). The V end was cut by 4 bases, the J end by 4 bases, with 14 bases between. Germline V gene data show CDR1 as MGHDK and CDR2 as SYGVNS. This CDR3 has 14 residues. The DNA for the CDR3 is TGTGCCAGCAGTGCGGCAGGGGGGACGTACGAGCAGTACTTC. It specifies CASSAAGGTYEQYF.

The chain combines TRBV9 with TRBJ2-7; D is possibly TRBD1 (5 bases). Trimming stripped 0 bases from V and 2 bases from J, with 12 bases between. In germline, CDR1 is SGDLS, CDR2 YYNGEE. The CDR3 runs to 15 residues. CDR3 sequence reads: CASSVGRGKAYEQYF. Written as DNA, the CDR3 is TGTGCCAGCAGCGTAGGTAGGGGTAAAGCCTACGAGCAGTACTTC.

As regards this clone: The sample contains more than one DNA sequence encoding this CDR3. V and J are TRBV4-3 and TRBJ1-2; D uncertain. The ends were cut back, 1 base at V and 4 bases at J, with 7 bases in the middle. The CDR3 has 13 amino acids. CDR1 and CDR2 from the germline V gene are LGHNA and YSLEER. CDR3 protein: CASSQGRTYGYTF. The CDR3 DNA follows: TGCGCCAGCAGCCAAGGGAGGACCTATGGCTACACCTTC.

This sequence joins TRBV6-1 and TRBJ2-3; D is possibly TRBD2 (6 bases). V lost 0 bases, J lost 3 bases, and 16 bases lay in between. The CDR3 spans 17 residues. Germline V lookup: CDR1 MNHNS, CDR2 SASEGT. In nucleotides, the CDR3 is TGTGCCAGCAGTGAAGCTTCACCGGGACTGAGGACAGATACGCAGTATTTT. Amino acids: CASSEASPGLRTDTQYF.

The V and J genes are TRBV28 and TRBJ2-3, with D perhaps given as TRBD1 or TRBD2 (5 bases each). CDR1 is MDHEN and CDR2 is SYDVKM in the germline V gene. CDR3 length: 15 amino acids. V shed 6 bases and J shed 5 bases, with 18 bases lying between them. The CDR3 DNA reads TGTGCCAGCAGCACCTGGGGGACCGCGGGAGATACGCAGTATTTT. It is translated as CASSTWGTAGDTQYF.

This chain uses TRBV2 with TRBJ2-2; TRBD2 is a possible D gene (5 bases). V was shortened by 8 bases and J by 3 bases, with 13 bases between the two germline ends. The CDR3 totals 14 residues. CDR1 and CDR2 from the germline V gene are SNHLY and FYNNEI. CDR3 nucleotide sequence: TGTGCCAGCTCCGGGTTGCGGGACACCGGGGAGCTGTTTTTT. It encodes CASSGLRDTGELFF.

The chain couples TRBV10-3 to TRBJ2-3; the D gene is possibly TRBD1 (5 bases). V lost 1 base and J 1 base, leaving 12 bases between the germline ends. The V gene's germline CDR1 is ENHRY and CDR2 SYGVKD. CDR3 size: 16 residues. CDR3 residues: CAISEWREGGTDTQYF. The DNA of the CDR3 is TGTGCCATCAGTGAGTGGCGCGAAGGGGGCACAGATACGCAGTATTTT.

This chain uses TRBV9 with TRBJ2-2; 9 positions agree with TRBD1. With V trimmed by 3 bases and J by 7 bases, 10 bases remained unmatched. Germline values: CDR1 SGDLS, CDR2 YYNGEE. The CDR3 length is 16 residues. In DNA, the CDR3 is TGTGCCAGCAGCGCCGGAGGACAGGGGCGTCTCGGGGAGCTGTTTTTT. This gives the protein CASSAGGQGRLGELFF.

For this clone: Other DNA sequences of this sample code for an identical CDR3. The V and J genes are TRBV5-6 and TRBJ1-5; D gene ambiguous. Germline CDR1 and CDR2: SGHDT and YYEEEE. The CDR3 has 15 residues. The germline V and J ends were trimmed by 0 bases and 1 base, with 8 bases remaining between them. The CDR3, as DNA: TGTGCCAGCAGCTTGGGTCCGGCCAGCAATCAGCCCCAGCATTTT. Translating gives CASSLGPASNQPQHF.

The chain carries TRBV5-1 and TRBJ2-2; 7 bases map to TRBD1. J lost 7 bases, V lost 4 bases, and 10 bases had no gene match. Germline V CDR1 and CDR2: SGHRS, YFSETQ. The CDR3 consists of 15 residues. CDR3 protein: CASSQTGEDGGELFF. The DNA of the CDR3 is TGCGCCAGCAGCCAAACAGGGGAAGACGGCGGGGAGCTGTTTTTT. The full variable domain, with the rest looked up from reference TRBV5-1 and TRBJ2-2, is KAGVTQTPRYLIKTRGQQVTLSCSPISGHRSVSWYQQTPGQGLQFLFEYFSETQRNKGNFPGRFSGRQFSNSRSEMNVSTLELGDSALYLCASSQTGEDGGELFFGEGSRLTVL.